Detailed here is one T cell receptor beta chain. Both 60 Vbeta primers and 13 Jbeta primers went into the PCR. Libraries were prepared by immunoSEQ multiplex PCR; TCRdb keeps only in-frame clonotypes and omits some of them. The sample includes more than 150,000 clones, 76% seen only once; the top ten take 1.5% to 2%. The data derive from a study of cytomegalovirus exposure and HLA in healthy donors. The CDR3 sequence is 17 residues long. Germline V gene lookup returns CDR1 MDHEN and CDR2 SYDVKM. After removal of 5 bases from V and 5 bases from J, the junction contained 15 bases not matched to a gene. The sequencing input was PBMCs. This TCR came from a man aged 18 to 30 in good health and CMV-seronegative. V usage is TRBV28 and J usage is TRBJ2-5, with 9 bases that match TRBD2. CDR3 in amino acids: CASSITRLAGTGETQYF. In DNA form, the CDR3 reads TGTGCCAGCAGTATCACCCGCCTAGCGGGGACCGGGGAGACCCAGTACTTC.